The 9 T cell receptor beta chains listed next were all sequenced from one sample in a study of cytotoxic CD8 clonotypes in ibrutinib-treated CLL (dated by TCRdb to 2020 to 2022). Taken with the paper, the label for time point translates to: progressive disease on ibrutinib. Libraries were prepared through the immunoSEQ multiplex PCR assay. What TCRdb holds here is the immuneACCESS table cut down to in-frame rearrangements. Part of the clones is not present; checked against another copy, under half of the missing clones reflect an unresolved V gene, and the others are unexplained. This sample lists some 170,000 clones; roughly 84% were detected once. 3% to 3.5% of the sample goes to the ten largest clones. The material sequenced was PBMCs, taken at disease progression, from a patient treated with ibrutinib. Receptors originate from a human donor with chronic lymphocytic leukemia.

This sequence joins TRBV5-8 and TRBJ1-2; D not certain. CDR3 size: 15 residues. Germline CDR1 and CDR2: SGHTS and YDEGEE. Trimming removed 4 bases from V and 3 bases from J, with 16 bases in between. CDR3 sequence: CASSPYRAVDYGYTF. Here the CDR3 DNA reads TGTGCCAGCAGCCCCTACCGGGCAGTCGACTATGGCTACACCTTC.

The chain is built from TRBV19 and TRBJ2-7, with TRBD2 as a possible D gene (5 bases). V was cut by 7 bases and J by 2 bases, with 21 bases left in between. CDR1 and CDR2 (germline): LNHDA, SQIVND (reference sequence). CDR3 size: 16 residues. CDR3 sequence reads: CASNGIRGMNTYEQYF. The CDR3 DNA reads TGTGCCAGTAACGGGATTCGAGGGATGAACACCTACGAGCAGTACTTC.

The chain uses TRBV15 and TRBJ1-1; tentative D call: TRBD1 (6 bases). Trimming took off 1 base at V and 4 bases at J, with 19 bases between the two ends. The V gene's germline CDR1 is LNHNV and CDR2 YYDKDF (reference sequence). The CDR3 length is 17 residues. The CDR3 reads CATSRGGQGNWITEAFF. DNA for the CDR3: TGTGCCACCAGCAGAGGGGGGCAGGGGAATTGGATCACTGAAGCTTTCTTT.

V usage is TRBV27 and J usage is TRBJ1-2; 10 bases fit TRBD1. From germline, CDR1 is MNHEY and CDR2 SMNVEV (reference sequence). Losses at the gene ends were 4 bases for V and 4 bases for J; bases not matched to a gene: 9. This CDR3 contains 16 residues. The DNA for the CDR3 is TGTGCCAGCAGTTCGACAGGGGGCTGGGTCCTCTATGGCTACACCTTC. Translation: CASSSTGGWVLYGYTF.

The chain recombines TRBV19 with TRBJ2-1; 9 positions agree with TRBD2. Germline lookup yields CDR1 LNHDA and CDR2 SQIVND (reference sequence). The J segment lost 9 bases and the V segment lost 4 bases, leaving 10 bases of the junction unmatched. CDR3 size: 15 residues. The CDR3 region has the DNA TGTGCCAGTAGTACGGTAGCGGGAGTATCCGGTGAGCAGTTCTTC. It encodes CASSTVAGVSGEQFF. The full variable domain, completed using reference TRBV19 and TRBJ2-1, is DGGITQSPKYLFRKEGQNVTLSCEQNLNHDAMYWYRQDPGQGLRLIYYSQIVNDFQKGDIAEGYSVSREKKESFPLTVTSAQKNPTAFYLCASSTVAGVSGEQFFGPGTRLTVL.

V and J are TRBV2 and TRBJ1-1; D not certain. The V end was cut by 7 bases, the J end by 6 bases, with 18 bases between. Germline values: CDR1 SNHLY, CDR2 FYNNEI. The CDR3 contains 14 residues. The CDR3 nucleotides are TGTGCCAGCATTCATCAGAGCACGTGGGCTGAAGCTTTCTTT. It specifies CASIHQSTWAEAFF. The full variable domain, its missing parts supplied by reference TRBV2 and TRBJ1-1, is EPEVTQTPSHQVTQMGQEVILRCVPISNHLYFYWYRQILGQKVEFLVSFYNNEISEKSEIFDDQFSVERPDGSNFTLKIRSTKLEDSAMYFCASIHQSTWAEAFFGQGTRLTVV.

V gene TRBV30 combines with J gene TRBJ2-7; 8 positions match TRBD1. This CDR3 is 14 amino acids long. The V segment lost 2 bases and the J segment 3 bases; nucleotides outside the gene matches: 6. Per germline, CDR1 GTSNPN and CDR2 SVGIG (reference sequence). CDR3 residues: CAWSLDRARYEQYF. The CDR3 region has the DNA TGTGCCTGGAGTTTGGACAGGGCCCGCTACGAGCAGTACTTC.

CDR3 amino acids: CASSLDPGPADEQFF. As DNA, the CDR3 is TGTGCCAGCAGCTTGGACCCAGGCCCGGCCGATGAGCAGTTCTTC. V gene TRBV5-4 combines with J gene TRBJ2-1; D not certain. Trimming removed 0 bases from V and 8 bases from J, with 15 bases in between. This CDR3 contains 15 residues. Germline V gene sequence: CDR1 SGHNT, CDR2 YYREEE (reference sequence).

The chain employs TRBV10-1 and TRBJ2-1; possibly TRBD2 for D (6 bases). CDR3 size: 14 residues. CDR1 and CDR2 (germline): WNHNN, SYGVQD (reference sequence). V lost 4 bases and J 9 bases, leaving 16 bases between the germline ends. CDR3 region: CASSAGTAAGEQFF. CDR3 nucleotides: TGCGCCAGCAGTGCTGGGACTGCGGCGGGTGAGCAGTTCTTC.